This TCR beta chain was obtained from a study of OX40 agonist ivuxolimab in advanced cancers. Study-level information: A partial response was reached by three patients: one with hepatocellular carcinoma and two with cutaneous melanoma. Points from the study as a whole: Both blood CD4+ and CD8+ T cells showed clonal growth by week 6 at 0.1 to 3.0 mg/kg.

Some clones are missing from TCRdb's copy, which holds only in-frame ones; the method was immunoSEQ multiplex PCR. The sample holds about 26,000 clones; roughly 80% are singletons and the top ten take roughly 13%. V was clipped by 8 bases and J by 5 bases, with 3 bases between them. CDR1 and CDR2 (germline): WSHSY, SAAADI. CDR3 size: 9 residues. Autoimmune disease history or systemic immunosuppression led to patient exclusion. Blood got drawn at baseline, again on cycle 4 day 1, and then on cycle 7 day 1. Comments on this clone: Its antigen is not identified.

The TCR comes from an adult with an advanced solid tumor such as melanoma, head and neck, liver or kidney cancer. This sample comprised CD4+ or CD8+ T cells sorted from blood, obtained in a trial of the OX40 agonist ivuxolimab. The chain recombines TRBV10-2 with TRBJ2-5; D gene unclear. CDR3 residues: CASGETQYF. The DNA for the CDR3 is TGCGCCAGCGGGGAGACCCAGTACTTC.